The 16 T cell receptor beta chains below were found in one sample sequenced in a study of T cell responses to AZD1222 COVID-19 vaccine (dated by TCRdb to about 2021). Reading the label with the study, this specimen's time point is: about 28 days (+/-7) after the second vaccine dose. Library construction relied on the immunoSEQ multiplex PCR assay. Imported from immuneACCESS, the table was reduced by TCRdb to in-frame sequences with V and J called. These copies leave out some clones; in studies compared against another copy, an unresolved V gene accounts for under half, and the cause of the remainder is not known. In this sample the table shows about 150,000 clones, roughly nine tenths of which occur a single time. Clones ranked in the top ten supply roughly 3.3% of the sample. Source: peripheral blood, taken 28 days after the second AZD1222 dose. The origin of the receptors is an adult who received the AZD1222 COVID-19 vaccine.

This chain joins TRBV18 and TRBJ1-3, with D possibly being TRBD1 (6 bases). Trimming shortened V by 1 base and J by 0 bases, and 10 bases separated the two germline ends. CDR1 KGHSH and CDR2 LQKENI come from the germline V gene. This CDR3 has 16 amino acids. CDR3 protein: CASSPLAGASGNTIYF. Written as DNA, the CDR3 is TGTGCCAGCTCACCACTGGCAGGGGCCTCTGGAAACACCATATATTTT.

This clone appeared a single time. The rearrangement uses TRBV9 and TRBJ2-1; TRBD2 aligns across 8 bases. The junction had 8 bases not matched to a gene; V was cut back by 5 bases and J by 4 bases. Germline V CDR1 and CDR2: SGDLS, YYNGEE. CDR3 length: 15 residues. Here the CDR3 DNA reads TGTGCCAGCAGTCCCCGGACTAGCAGTTACAATGAGCAGTTCTTC. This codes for CASSPRTSSYNEQFF.

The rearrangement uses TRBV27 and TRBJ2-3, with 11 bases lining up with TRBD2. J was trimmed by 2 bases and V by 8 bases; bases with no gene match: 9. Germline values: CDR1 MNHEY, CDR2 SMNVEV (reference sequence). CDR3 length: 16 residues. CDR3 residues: CASARLAGSFTDTQYF. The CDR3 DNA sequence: TGTGCCAGCGCCAGACTAGCGGGGTCTTTCACAGATACGCAGTATTTT.

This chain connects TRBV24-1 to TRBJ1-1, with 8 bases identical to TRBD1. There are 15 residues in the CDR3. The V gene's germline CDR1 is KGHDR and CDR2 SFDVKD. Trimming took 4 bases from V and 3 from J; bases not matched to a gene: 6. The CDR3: CATSDPKTGDTEAFF. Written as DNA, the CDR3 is TGTGCCACCAGTGACCCCAAGACAGGGGACACTGAAGCTTTCTTT.

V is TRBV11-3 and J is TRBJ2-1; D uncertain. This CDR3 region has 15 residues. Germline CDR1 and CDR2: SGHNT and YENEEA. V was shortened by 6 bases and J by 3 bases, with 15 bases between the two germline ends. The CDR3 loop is CASRPSRLVYNEQFF. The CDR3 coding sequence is TGTGCCAGCAGACCAAGCCGGCTAGTCTACAATGAGCAGTTCTTC. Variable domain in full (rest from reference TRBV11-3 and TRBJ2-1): EAGVVQSPRYKIIEKKQPVAFWCNPISGHNTLYWYLQNLGQGPELLIRYENEEAVDDSQLPKDRFSAERLKGVDSTLKIQPAELGDSAVYLCASRPSRLVYNEQFFGPGTRLTVL.

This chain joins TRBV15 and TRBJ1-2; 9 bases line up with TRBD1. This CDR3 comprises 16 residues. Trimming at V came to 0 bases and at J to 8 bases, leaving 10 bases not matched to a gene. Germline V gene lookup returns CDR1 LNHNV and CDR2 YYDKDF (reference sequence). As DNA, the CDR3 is TGTGCCACCAGCAGAGAAGTATCCGGGACAGGGAAAGGCTACACCTTC. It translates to CATSREVSGTGKGYTF.

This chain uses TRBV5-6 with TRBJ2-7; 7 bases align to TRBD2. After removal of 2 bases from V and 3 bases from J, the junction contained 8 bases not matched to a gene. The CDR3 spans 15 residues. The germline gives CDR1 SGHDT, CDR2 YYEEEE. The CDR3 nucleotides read TGTGCCAGCAGCTTCGGCGGGAGATTACTCTACGAGCAGTACTTC. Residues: CASSFGGRLLYEQYF.

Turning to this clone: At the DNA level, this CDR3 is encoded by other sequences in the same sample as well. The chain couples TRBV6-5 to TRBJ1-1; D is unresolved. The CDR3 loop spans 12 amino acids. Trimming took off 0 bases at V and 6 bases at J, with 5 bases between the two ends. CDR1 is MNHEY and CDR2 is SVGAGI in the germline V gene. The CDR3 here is CASSYSGSEAFF. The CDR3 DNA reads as TGTGCCAGCAGTTACTCTGGGTCTGAAGCTTTCTTT.

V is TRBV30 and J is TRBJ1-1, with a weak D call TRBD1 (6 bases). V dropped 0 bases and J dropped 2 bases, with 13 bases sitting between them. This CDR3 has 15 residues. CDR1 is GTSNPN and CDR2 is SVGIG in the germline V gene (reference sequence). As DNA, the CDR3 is TGTGCCTGGAGTGTAAAGGGCAGGGGCAACACTGAAGCTTTCTTT. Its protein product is CAWSVKGRGNTEAFF.

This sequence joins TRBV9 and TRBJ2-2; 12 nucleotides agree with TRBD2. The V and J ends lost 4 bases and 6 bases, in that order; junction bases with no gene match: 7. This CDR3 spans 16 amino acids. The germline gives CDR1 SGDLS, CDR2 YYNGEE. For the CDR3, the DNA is TGTGCCAGCAGCACCCGACTAGCGGGAGAACCCGGGGAGCTGTTTTTT. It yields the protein CASSTRLAGEPGELFF.

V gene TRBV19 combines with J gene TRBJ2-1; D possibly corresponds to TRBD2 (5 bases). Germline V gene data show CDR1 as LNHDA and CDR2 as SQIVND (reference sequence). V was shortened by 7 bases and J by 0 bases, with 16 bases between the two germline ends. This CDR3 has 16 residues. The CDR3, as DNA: TGTGCCAGTACATTTCGGGGTCAAGGCTCCTACAATGAGCAGTTCTTC. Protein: CASTFRGQGSYNEQFF.

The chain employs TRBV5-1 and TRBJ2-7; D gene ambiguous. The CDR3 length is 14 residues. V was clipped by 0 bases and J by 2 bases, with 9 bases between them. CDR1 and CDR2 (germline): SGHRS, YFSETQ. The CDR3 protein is CASSLVSETYEQYF. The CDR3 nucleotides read TGCGCCAGCAGCTTGGTTTCAGAGACCTACGAGCAGTACTTC.

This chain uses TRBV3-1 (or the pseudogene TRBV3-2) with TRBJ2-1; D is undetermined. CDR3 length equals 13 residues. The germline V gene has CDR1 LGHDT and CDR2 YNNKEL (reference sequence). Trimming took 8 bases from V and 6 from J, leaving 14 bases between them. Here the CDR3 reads CASYDLVRNEQFF. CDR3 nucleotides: TGTGCCAGCTATGACCTGGTACGCAATGAGCAGTTCTTC.

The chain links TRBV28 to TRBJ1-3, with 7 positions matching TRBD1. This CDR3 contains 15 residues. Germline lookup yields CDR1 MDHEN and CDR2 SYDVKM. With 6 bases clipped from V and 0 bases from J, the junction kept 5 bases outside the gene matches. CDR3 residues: CASRSDRFSGNTIYF. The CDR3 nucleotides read TGTGCCAGCAGGTCGGACAGGTTCTCTGGAAACACCATATATTTT.

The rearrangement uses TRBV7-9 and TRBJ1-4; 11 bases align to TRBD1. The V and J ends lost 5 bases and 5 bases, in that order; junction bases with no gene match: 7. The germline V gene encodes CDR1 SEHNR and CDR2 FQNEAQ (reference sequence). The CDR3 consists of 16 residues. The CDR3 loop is CASSPWTGGRNEKLFF. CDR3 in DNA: TGTGCCAGCAGCCCCTGGACAGGGGGCCGGAATGAAAAACTGTTTTTT.

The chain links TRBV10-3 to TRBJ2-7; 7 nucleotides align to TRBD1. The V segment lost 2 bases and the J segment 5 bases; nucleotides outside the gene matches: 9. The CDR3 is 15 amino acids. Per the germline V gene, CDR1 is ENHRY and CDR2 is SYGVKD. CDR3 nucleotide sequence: TGTGCCATCAGTGAGCGGACAGGCCCGGTCAACGAGCAGTACTTC. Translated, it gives CAISERTGPVNEQYF.